This passage covers 26 T cell receptor beta chains from one sample sequenced in a study of cytomegalovirus exposure and HLA in healthy donors. Use of 60 Vbeta and 13 Jbeta primers characterized the PCR. Only in-frame clones appear in the TCRdb table, and some are missing; sequencing was by immunoSEQ multiplex PCR. The repertoire includes approximately 100,000 clones, roughly 70% of them detected once, and under 10% sits in the top ten. Specimen: PBMCs. Receptors were obtained from a man aged 35-49 years in good health and CMV-seronegative.

This sequence joins TRBV27 and TRBJ2-1; D is undetermined. The CDR3 has 16 residues. The germline V gene has CDR1 MNHEY and CDR2 SMNVEV (reference sequence). V lost 0 bases, J lost 4 bases, and 13 bases lay in between. CDR3: CASSLSWSPLYNEQFF. The DNA of the CDR3 is TGTGCCAGCAGTTTATCGTGGAGCCCCCTTTACAATGAGCAGTTCTTC.

This clone occurred a few times. This chain uses TRBV7-2 with TRBJ2-1, with 9 bases fitting TRBD2. Germline V gene data show CDR1 as SGHTA and CDR2 as FQGNSA. After removal of 8 bases from V and 3 bases from J, the junction contained 5 bases not matched to a gene. This CDR3 contains 14 residues. CDR3 DNA: TGTGCCAGCGAGGGGCGGGGGGGCTACAATGAGCAGTTCTTC. Translating it yields CASEGRGGYNEQFF.

The gene calls are TRBV9 and TRBJ2-2; D unclear. V lost 4 bases to trimming and J lost 1 base, with 11 bases between them. This CDR3 spans 15 amino acids. Germline V gives CDR1 SGDLS, CDR2 YYNGEE. DNA of the CDR3: TGTGCCAGCAGCCACTTAAATGGGAACACCGGGGAGCTGTTTTTT. This translates into CASSHLNGNTGELFF.

The chain carries TRBV11-2 and TRBJ2-3, with D maybe TRBD2 (5 bases). Germline loops: CDR1 SGHAT, CDR2 FQNNGV. The germline V and J ends were trimmed by 3 bases and 3 bases, with 7 bases remaining between them. The CDR3 extends over 13 amino acids. The CDR3 protein is CASSFGGTDTQYF. The CDR3 bases are TGTGCCAGCAGCTTTGGCGGGACAGATACGCAGTATTTT.

In its sample, this clone was seen once. The rearrangement links TRBV7-9 to TRBJ2-7, with D perhaps matching TRBD2 (5 bases). V lost 8 bases and J lost 0, with 14 bases in between. The CDR3 is 14 residues long. Germline CDR1 reads SEHNR; CDR2 reads FQNEAQ (reference sequence). The CDR3 spells CASSYRERSYEQYF. The DNA for the CDR3 is TGTGCCAGCTCGTATAGGGAGCGCTCCTACGAGCAGTACTTC.

The rearrangement joins TRBV5-1 to TRBJ2-7; 8 bases line up with TRBD1. J lost 3 bases, V lost 2 bases, and 4 bases had no gene match. Germline-derived CDR1 and CDR2 are SGHRS and YFSETQ. There are 14 residues in the CDR3. The CDR3 region has the DNA TGCGCCAGCAGCTTTTTACAGGGGGGCTACGAGCAGTACTTC. This sequence encodes CASSFLQGGYEQYF.

The chain links TRBV7-2 to TRBJ2-1, with D tentatively TRBD1 (6 bases). This CDR3 comprises 16 residues. CDR1 is SGHTA, CDR2 FQGNSA, per germline. Trimming left V 5 bases short and J 5 bases short, with 19 bases between. The CDR3 here is CASSPWQGFFDNEQFF. Written as DNA, the CDR3 is TGTGCCAGCAGCCCCTGGCAGGGGTTCTTCGACAATGAGCAGTTCTTC.

V usage is TRBV7-9 and J usage is TRBJ2-7; a possible D gene is TRBD2 (6 bases). CDR3 length equals 15 residues. Germline V gene lookup returns CDR1 SEHNR and CDR2 FQNEAQ (reference sequence). Trimming removed 1 base at V and 4 bases at J, with 14 bases between. The CDR3, as DNA: TGTGCCAGCAGCTTAGTGGGGGGAGCTGGGTACGAGCAGTACTTC. It is translated as CASSLVGGAGYEQYF. The full variable domain, rest sourced from reference TRBV7-9 and TRBJ2-7, is DTGVSQNPRHKITKRGQNVTFRCDPISEHNRLYWYRQTLGQGPEFLTYFQNEAQLEKSRLLSDRFSAERPKGSFSTLEIQRTEQGDSAMYLCASSLVGGAGYEQYFGPGTRLTVT.

The chain recombines TRBV6-5 with TRBJ2-5; 9 bases match TRBD1. The V gene end was trimmed by 7 bases and the J gene end by 5 bases; junction bases not matched to a gene: 11. The CDR3 spans 15 residues. The germline V gene has CDR1 MNHEY and CDR2 SVGAGI. The CDR3 region has the DNA TGTGCCAGCAAGGGGACAGGGAGAGCATGGGAGACCCAGTACTTC. This translates into CASKGTGRAWETQYF.

The chain has TRBV7-2 and TRBJ2-7; D is perhaps TRBD2 (8 bases). The germline CDR1 and CDR2 sequences are SGHTA and FQGNSA. This CDR3 has 15 residues. Trimming removed 1 base from V and 5 bases from J, with 15 bases in between. The CDR3 here is CASSLGGLGGDEQYF. The CDR3 DNA reads as TGTGCCAGCAGCTTAGGGGGACTAGGGGGCGACGAGCAGTACTTC.

CDR3 sequence reads: CSVQKSQGNEKLFF. CDR3 DNA: TGCAGCGTTCAGAAGTCGCAGGGGAATGAAAAACTGTTTTTT. This chain connects TRBV29-1 to TRBJ1-4; D might be TRBD1 (6 bases). Germline loops: CDR1 SQVTM, CDR2 ANQGSEA. Trimming shortened V by 5 bases and J by 5 bases, and 15 bases separated the two germline ends. This CDR3 contains 14 residues.

This chain connects TRBV5-1 to TRBJ1-2, with 8 bases aligning to TRBD1. There are 15 residues in the CDR3. Germline V gene data show CDR1 as SGHRS and CDR2 as YFSETQ. The junction had 5 bases not matched to a gene; V was cut back by 4 bases and J by 0 bases. The CDR3 DNA reads as TGCGCCAGCAGCGCCGGGACAGGAGCTAACTATGGCTACACCTTC. It encodes CASSAGTGANYGYTF. The complete variable domain, with remaining parts taken from reference TRBV5-1 and TRBJ1-2, reads KAGVTQTPRYLIKTRGQQVTLSCSPISGHRSVSWYQQTPGQGLQFLFEYFSETQRNKGNFPGRFSGRQFSNSRSEMNVSTLELGDSALYLCASSAGTGANYGYTFGSGTRLTVV.

The chain uses TRBV5-4 and TRBJ2-6, with D hard to call. CDR1 is SGHNT and CDR2 is YYREEE in the germline V gene (reference sequence). The CDR3 spans 16 residues. Trimming cost V 4 bases and J 0 bases, with 11 bases left between them. For the CDR3, the DNA is TGTGCCAGCAGCCACGCCTACAGCTCTGGGGCCAACGTCCTGACTTTC. Residues: CASSHAYSSGANVLTF. Combining the CDR3 with reference TRBV5-4 and TRBJ2-6 gives the whole variable domain ETGVTQSPTHLIKTRGQQVTLRCSSQSGHNTVSWYQQALGQGPQFIFQYYREEENGRGNFPPRFSGLQFPNYSSELNVNALELDDSALYLCASSHAYSSGANVLTFGAGSRLTVL.

The chain combines TRBV29-1 with TRBJ2-5, with D uncertain. This CDR3 is 12 amino acids long. V dropped 4 bases and J dropped 3 bases, with 9 bases sitting between them. Germline V gene sequence: CDR1 SQVTM, CDR2 ANQGSEA. The CDR3 DNA reads as TGCAGCGTTGGACTTAGAGAAGAGACCCAGTACTTC. Amino acids: CSVGLREETQYF.

V and J are TRBV19 and TRBJ2-3, with D possibly being TRBD2 (6 bases). CDR1 LNHDA and CDR2 SQIVND come from the germline V gene (reference sequence). CDR3 length: 16 residues. V gave up 1 base and J gave up 4 bases, with 15 bases separating them. The CDR3 region has the DNA TGTGCCAGTAGTATAGTGTCGGGGGAGATCCCAGATACGCAGTATTTT. It translates to CASSIVSGEIPDTQYF.

The CDR3 spells CASTSGLAGDEQYF. CDR3 DNA sequence: TGTGCCAGTACCTCGGGACTAGCGGGGGACGAGCAGTACTTC. V gene TRBV19 combines with J gene TRBJ2-7, with 14 bases fitting TRBD2. The CDR3 is 14 amino acids. Germline CDR1 LNHDA, CDR2 SQIVND (reference sequence). V dropped 7 bases and J dropped 5; count of bases not matched to a gene: 4.

This chain links TRBV30 with TRBJ2-2, with a tentative D call TRBD2 (7 bases). The CDR3 covers 14 residues. Germline V gene sequence: CDR1 GTSNPN, CDR2 SVGIG (reference sequence). The V and J ends lost 4 bases and 1 base respectively, with 10 bases between them. The CDR3: CAWNRGGNTGELFF. The CDR3 nucleotides are TGTGCCTGGAATAGGGGGGGGAACACCGGGGAGCTGTTTTTT.

V is TRBV28 and J is TRBJ1-6; 8 bases line up with TRBD1. The CDR3 totals 14 residues. Trimming cost V 3 bases and J 7 bases; bases outside gene matches: 2. Germline lookup yields CDR1 MDHEN and CDR2 SYDVKM. The chain's CDR3 is CASSLDRANSPLHF. CDR3 bases: TGTGCCAGCAGTTTGGACAGGGCGAATTCACCCCTCCACTTT.

The chain employs TRBV9 and TRBJ2-3; 9 bases align to TRBD1. The CDR3 sequence is 15 residues long. Germline V gene data show CDR1 as SGDLS and CDR2 as YYNGEE. V gave up 3 bases and J gave up 8 bases; unmatched junction bases: 10. DNA for the CDR3: TGTGCCAGCAGCGATAAGGGACAGGGAATAGGTACGCAGTATTTT. This sequence encodes CASSDKGQGIGTQYF.

The J gene is TRBJ1-3, the V gene TRBV11-2, with TRBD1 matching 7 bases. Germline trimming cut 7 bases from V and 2 bases from J; bases unmatched to any gene: 5. This CDR3 has 14 residues. The germline V gene encodes CDR1 SGHAT and CDR2 FQNNGV. The CDR3 bases are TGTGCCAGCACCTCCCAGGGGGCTGGAAACACCATATATTTT. Its protein product is CASTSQGAGNTIYF.

The CDR3 bases are TGTGCCAGCAGCCACCAGGGTCGTGGTGAAAAACTGTTTTTT. As protein: CASSHQGRGEKLFF. V is TRBV7-8 and J is TRBJ1-4; the D gene is possibly TRBD1 (5 bases). CDR3 length: 14 amino acids. Germline V gene lookup returns CDR1 SGHVS and CDR2 FQNEAQ. Trimming pared 5 bases from V and 7 bases from J, leaving 14 bases between.

This clone turned up a few times. The rearrangement joins TRBV2 to TRBJ2-5; TRBD1 is a possible D gene (6 bases). The V and J ends lost 9 bases and 2 bases respectively, with 19 bases between them. This CDR3 contains 15 residues. Per germline, CDR1 SNHLY and CDR2 FYNNEI. In DNA, the CDR3 is TGTGCCAGTAGGGGGACCCCACTCCCACAAGAGACCCAGTACTTC. Encoded protein: CASRGTPLPQETQYF.

The J gene is TRBJ2-5, the V gene TRBV7-2; TRBD2 matches 10 bases. Germline V gives CDR1 SGHTA, CDR2 FQGNSA. With 7 bases clipped from V and 4 bases from J, the junction kept 9 bases outside the gene matches. The CDR3 has 15 amino acids. The CDR3, as DNA: TGTGCCAGCAAAGTAGGAGGACTAGCGGCAGAGACCCAGTACTTC. This translates into CASKVGGLAAETQYF.

The chain recombines TRBV4-1 with TRBJ1-4; 7 nucleotides agree with TRBD1. The CDR3 is 16 residues long. Germline loops: CDR1 MGHRA, CDR2 YSYEKL. V was pared by 0 bases and J by 6 bases, with 7 bases of the junction left unmatched. The CDR3 sequence: CASSQDRGRGDEKLFF. The DNA for the CDR3 is TGCGCCAGCAGCCAAGATCGAGGCAGGGGGGATGAAAAACTGTTTTTT.

This chain uses TRBV7-9 with TRBJ1-3, with a weak D call TRBD1 (6 bases). The CDR3 extends over 15 amino acids. V was shortened by 1 base and J by 3 bases, with 10 bases between the two germline ends. The germline CDR1 and CDR2 sequences are SEHNR and FQNEAQ (reference sequence). The CDR3 sequence is CASSLGGGSGNTIYF. The CDR3 DNA follows: TGTGCCAGCAGCTTAGGGGGGGGCAGTGGAAACACCATATATTTT.

V usage is TRBV25-1 and J usage is TRBJ2-1; 9 bases match TRBD1. The CDR3 is 16 amino acids. Germline V lookup: CDR1 MGHDK, CDR2 SYGVNS. Losses at the gene ends were 4 bases for V and 5 bases for J; bases not matched to a gene: 9. CDR3 protein: CASSGNRGRVNNEQFF. CDR3 in DNA: TGTGCCAGCAGTGGAAACAGGGGGCGCGTCAACAATGAGCAGTTCTTC.